This TCR beta chain was recovered during a study of cytomegalovirus exposure and HLA in healthy donors (dated by TCRdb to the late 2010s). Regarding the research as a whole: In an earlier analysis of fewer than 750 of the donors, about 270 Gb of sequence data and 100 million or so unique TCR beta sequences from approximately 180 million T cells were reported. An early release covering roughly 640 HLA-typed donors comprised around 300 gigabases of sequencing data and 85 million to 100 million unique TCR sequences. The genetic ancestry cluster associated with self-reported Caucasian donors included 65% to 90% of the approximately 410 genotyped donors. The study aimed to test whether signatures of past pathogen exposure could be identified by cataloging public T cell receptors. The T cell repertoires of about 700 subjects were profiled by immunosequencing and related to cytomegalovirus serostatus. In addition to the first cohort of 666 subjects, a separate validation cohort of some 120 different subjects was used. To predict cytomegalovirus infection status, the study combined high-throughput TCR immunosequencing, statistical association of individual TCRs with disease status, and machine learning. A later analysis re-analyzed previously published TCR beta repertoires from 666 donors and added high-resolution HLA genotyping to study TCR occurrence patterns. Rather than drawing on any new phenotypic data, the later analysis identified candidate immune exposures from TCR beta sequences and the way those sequences occurred across donors. To decide whether each TCR beta V gene segment behaved as functional or pseudogenic, an earlier analysis of fewer than 750 of the donors relied on high-throughput TCR beta sequencing. Alongside the repertoire data, information on donor age, sex, ethnicity and CMV serostatus was compiled. Genome-wide SNP genotypes for about 55% of the roughly 670 donors were used in a later genetic analysis, which treated that subset as a discovery cohort. All discovery cohort repertoires had been generated using a single sequencing platform. Class I and class II HLA loci were covered by the typing at four-digit resolution. Typing coverage varied by locus: roughly 620-630 donors for A, B, C, DRB1 and DQB1; approximately 520 for DQA1; over 600 for DPA1; more than 450 for DPB1. Roughly five DR-DQ haplotypes were handled as single units for association and clustering, since linkage in the cohort was strong. On average, around 200,000 unique TCR beta nucleotide sequences were sequenced per donor among a few hundred genotyped donors of the cohort, with roughly 18% of those sequences being non-productive. The paper's findings and limits, for the study overall: A further reported finding was that TCR beta sequences accurately predicted the HLA-A and HLA-B alleles for most subjects in the first cohort. This cohort had only TCR beta chains sequenced, and the lack of alpha or paired-chain data limited which features could be detected. Linkage disequilibrium might explain the correlated functional status among segregating V segments, but an unknown experimental factor could not be ruled out. In an earlier analysis of around 600 of the donors, most TCR beta V segments appeared in productive rearrangements about 87% or about 30% of the time, broadly matching IMGT annotations. In a later analysis, several top co-occurrence clusters were reported to appear linked to parvovirus B19, influenza, CMV and Epstein-Barr virus. Strong co-occurrence of HLA alleles, especially DR and DQ, made assigning TCR associations to individual alleles difficult. The 87-base-pair reads could not distinguish some IMGT-functional V segments, including TRBV6-2 and TRBV6-3, so those segments were excluded. V-gene and J-gene trimming of TCR beta chains was associated with a missense DCLRE1C variant in a later genetic analysis, and the association was replicated in an independent cohort. In vitro tests confirmed that a few of the cytomegalovirus-associated TCR beta chains recognize cytomegalovirus antigens. According to the authors, the approach could potentially be generalized to other disease states and immunological phenotypes. Sequencing depth was assumed to be roughly uniform across donors in the presence/absence analyses, though that assumption may not hold. In the study, roughly 160 TCR beta chains were listed as associated with cytomegalovirus. A later genetic analysis reported fewer N-insertions in productive TCRs among donors in an Asian-associated ancestry cluster than the roughly 640-donor mean. A later analysis found that TCR association rates varied across HLA loci, with DRB1 alleles showing the most associated TCRs and HLA-C alleles the fewest. A cluster of highly shared sequence variants was judged likely to represent a technical artifact of the sequencing pipeline. A later analysis associated 15,000 to 20,000 TCR beta sequences with specific HLA alleles at a false discovery rate of 0.05. In a later analysis, most CMV-associated TCR beta chains were found to appear HLA-restricted, with HLA associations seemingly driven largely by CMV exposure. Compared with equally common non-associated chains, HLA-associated TCR beta chains in a later analysis were more clonally expanded and had lower generation probabilities. In both the original and validation cohorts, the classifier was reported to diagnose cytomegalovirus status with high specificity and sensitivity. Because HLA typing was missing for some donors at each locus, association tests included only the typed subset. Most TCR sequences were seen in very few donors, while some public TCRs were found in many individuals. The earlier analysis of 587 of the donors excluded 15 to 20 rarely observed V segments, including chromosome 9 orphons, because counts were too low. For the cohort, immune exposure information was limited to CMV serostatus.

In total, approximately 700 healthy bone marrow donors made up the cohort. All cohort members were sampled while nominally healthy, although unrecorded immune exposures were likely present. The donor tested CMV seropositive, placing the donor among the 289 seropositive members of the cohort. A peripheral blood sample was provided by each donor, and peripheral blood mononuclear cells were used for TCR beta sequencing. Genomic DNA was extracted from the blood cell samples with the Qiagen DNeasy Blood Extraction Kit. Library creation used the immunoSEQ multiplex PCR assay. The multiplex PCR relied on a mix of 60 forward primers for TCR Vbeta segments and 13 reverse primers for TCR Jbeta segments. The CDR3 region of rearranged TCR beta genes was amplified from genomic DNA by a multiplex PCR assay. The amplified TCR beta libraries were sequenced on the Illumina HiSeq System as 87-base-pair reads. The paper's data handling went like this. Across the 500 to 700 repertoires, a later analysis counted tens of millions of unique TCR beta chains, approximately 10 million of which were shared by at least two donors. A nearest-neighbor algorithm error-corrected the raw reads and collapsed the reads into unique sequences, merging closely related sequences to remove PCR and sequencing errors. CDR3 sequences were aligned to IMGT reference sequences to assign V, D and J gene segments. Each retained sequence needed at least a six-nucleotide match to both a V gene segment and a J gene segment. Rearrangements were called productive when the CDR3 lacked stop codons and stayed in frame with V and J; all others were non-productive. Following IMGT convention, CDR3 was defined as the stretch from the second conserved V-encoded cysteine up to the conserved J-encoded phenylalanine. Sequences without an unambiguous match to a single V gene segment were excluded from the earlier analysis of several hundred of the donors. An earlier analysis of some 500 of the donors classified V segments as functional when productive rearrangements were above 56.7% and as segregating when the standard deviation between donors was above 5%. To diagnose cytomegalovirus status from the catalog of TCR beta chain sequences, a statistical classification framework was built. In a later analysis, V and J genes were assigned by comparing TCR nucleotide sequences against IMGT/GENE-DB human TR gene sequences. A later analysis assigned CDR3 sequences and most-parsimonious VDJ recombination scenarios with the TCRdist pipeline. In a later analysis, every TCR beta chain was defined by the combination of its CDR3 amino acid sequence and its V-gene family, and reads without a unique V-gene family were dropped. As a way to deal with suspected cross-contamination and a sequencing artifact, a later analysis dropped 450 to 700 nucleotide sequences that were highly shared and had low generation probability. In a later analysis, a clonal expansion index for each public chain was calculated from normalized within-repertoire ranks of inferred template counts. In a later analysis, generation probabilities were computed with a VDJ recombination model fitted to out-of-frame rearrangements, and the resulting probabilities were checked against IGoR. Hypergeometric tests were used in a later analysis to score TCR-TCR, TCR-HLA and TCR-CMV co-occurrence, with a repertoire-size bias correction applied to the TCR pairs. To estimate false discovery rates, a later analysis permuted the HLA or CMV assignments 20 times. A later analysis grouped co-occurring TCRs with DBSCAN, adding TCRdist sequence similarity when clustering within HLA-allele-positive subsets. Co-occurrence clustering excluded repertoires with fewer than 30,000 or more than 120,000 public chains, plus five with anomalous nucleotide sharing. Entries here come from immuneACCESS through TCRdb and include only in-frame sequences with V and J called. Some clones fail to appear in such tables; in the studies checked, an unresolved V gene covers under half of the shortfall, and the cause of the remainder is unknown. Clone size and V and J calls were adopted from that table, with D and trimming inferred from the DNA. This sample gives about 140,000 clones in total; 60% to 85% of them show up just once. The ten top clones hold about 6.8% of the sample.

Per the germline V gene, SGDLS is the CDR1 and YYNGEE is the CDR2. Trimming takes 4 bases from V and 5 bases from J, and the germline ends sit 18 bases apart. The CDR3, from cysteine to phenylalanine, totals 15 residues. Of the read, only the CDR3 DNA is kept; its 45 bases are in frame from base 1. This clone was counted only a few times. The antigen it recognizes is unknown. Base qualities are not recorded, but no much larger clone differs from it by a single base. The chain was built from TRBV9 and TRBJ1-1; a confident D gene designation cannot be given. This clonotype originated in a man aged 40-49 years in good health and CMV-seropositive. The sequencing sample was made of PBMCs. For the CDR3, the sequence is CASSPDLRGKTEAFF. The DNA sequence is TGTGCCAGCAGCCCCGATCTTCGGGGAAAAACTGAAGCTTTCTTT.